This TCR beta chain was sequenced during a study of blood T cell repertoires in COVID-19. Study details: Sites across the United States, Italy and Spain contributed samples from acute and convalescent COVID-19.

Participants' own reports of clinical history determined their cohort assignment. V gave up 1 base and J gave up 0 bases; unmatched junction bases: 4. From germline, CDR1 is LGHNA and CDR2 YNFKEQ. The CDR3 is 16 amino acids. The assay was immunoSEQ multiplex PCR, and TCRdb's table has in-frame clones only and misses some. The sample comprises some 320,000 clones, roughly nine tenths of which are singletons, and roughly 2.9% rests with the top ten. Specimen: PBMCs or T cells enriched from blood (not recorded which). This sequence joins TRBV4-2 and TRBJ1-1; 8 bases map to TRBD1. This clonotype was obtained from a woman aged 45-59 years who had been exposed to COVID-19. The CDR3 DNA reads as TGTGCCAGCAGCCAAGGACAGGGGCCGGTGAACACTGAAGCTTTCTTT. Encoded protein: CASSQGQGPVNTEAFF.